Each of the 27 T cell receptor beta chains below was sequenced from the same sample in a study of blood T cell repertoires in COVID-19. Only in-frame clones appear in the TCRdb table, and some are missing; sequencing was by immunoSEQ multiplex PCR. The profile shows about 40,000 clones, 75% to 90% of them singletons. Material: peripheral blood. Every receptor here comes from a man between 65 and 85 years old with acute or convalescent COVID-19.

This chain connects TRBV11-2 to TRBJ1-2, with a weak D call TRBD1 (6 bases). Trimming cost V 3 bases and J 2 bases, with 7 bases left between them. The CDR3 covers 13 residues. CDR1 is SGHAT, CDR2 FQNNGV, per germline. The CDR3 region is CASSFQGNYGYTF. Here the CDR3 DNA reads TGTGCCAGCAGCTTTCAGGGGAACTATGGCTACACCTTC.

The chain links TRBV18 to TRBJ1-2; TRBD1 matches at 7 bases. Germline CDR1 is KGHSH and CDR2 is LQKENI. This CDR3 is built from 15 residues. With V trimmed by 2 bases and J by 8 bases, 11 bases remained unmatched. The CDR3 region is CASSPVTQGSGGYTF. The CDR3 DNA is TGTGCCAGCTCACCAGTGACACAGGGGTCTGGAGGCTACACCTTC.

The rearrangement links TRBV5-4 to TRBJ2-2; D might be TRBD2 (6 bases). Per the germline V gene, CDR1 is SGHNT and CDR2 is YYREEE (reference sequence). The CDR3 runs to 14 residues. Trimming removed 0 bases from V and 7 bases from J, with 10 bases in between. Here the CDR3 reads CASSLGGDHGELFF. The CDR3 DNA follows: TGTGCCAGCAGCTTGGGCGGGGATCACGGGGAGCTGTTTTTT.

This chain connects TRBV29-1 to TRBJ1-1; 8 nucleotides align to TRBD1. Per the germline V gene, CDR1 is SQVTM and CDR2 is ANQGSEA. The length of the CDR3 is 15 residues. Trimming at V came to 0 bases and at J to 4 bases, leaving 7 bases not matched to a gene. The CDR3 protein is CSVEDLRTGFTEAFF. The CDR3 DNA reads as TGCAGCGTTGAAGATCTAAGGACAGGGTTCACTGAAGCTTTCTTT.

The chain joins TRBV24-1 to TRBJ2-1, with 7 bases lining up with TRBD1. This CDR3 has 16 residues. V was clipped by 1 base and J by 3 bases; unmatched bases: 5. The germline CDR1 and CDR2 sequences are KGHDR and SFDVKD. The CDR3 sequence is CATSDFGRGNYNEQFF. For the CDR3, the DNA is TGTGCCACCAGTGATTTCGGCAGGGGGAACTACAATGAGCAGTTCTTC.

This clone was picked up one time. This chain links TRBV29-1 with TRBJ2-1, with D tentatively TRBD2 (7 bases). The CDR3 is made up of 15 amino acids. Trimming took 2 bases from V and 0 from J, leaving 11 bases between them. The germline gives CDR1 SQVTM, CDR2 ANQGSEA. The CDR3 loop is CSVELGGGSYNEQFF. The CDR3 DNA reads as TGCAGCGTTGAATTAGGGGGGGGCTCCTACAATGAGCAGTTCTTC.

The chain carries TRBV7-9 and TRBJ1-1, with 9 bases aligning to TRBD1. Germline CDR1 is SEHNR and CDR2 is FQNEAQ (reference sequence). This CDR3 is 14 amino acids long. V trimming: 5 bases; J trimming: 5 bases; junction bases outside the gene matches: 6. CDR3 sequence reads: CASSQGQGRTEAFF. The CDR3 nucleotides are TGTGCCAGCAGCCAAGGACAGGGGAGGACTGAAGCTTTCTTT.

The V gene is TRBV28, the J gene TRBJ2-2; D not certain. The CDR3 sequence is 16 residues long. CDR1 and CDR2 (germline): MDHEN, SYDVKM. Trimming shortened V by 3 bases and J by 2 bases, and 13 bases separated the two germline ends. CDR3 bases: TGTGCCAGCAGTTTTGAGTGGGCAGGAAACACCGGGGAGCTGTTTTTT. Encoded protein: CASSFEWAGNTGELFF. Full variable domain (missing parts from reference TRBV28 and TRBJ2-2): DVKVTQSSRYLVKRTGEKVFLECVQDMDHENMFWYRQDPGLGLRLIYFSYDVKMKEKGDIPEGYSVSREKKERFSLILESASTNQTSMYLCASSFEWAGNTGELFFGEGSRLTVL.

The CDR3 DNA reads TGTGCCAGCTCAGAGCTAGCGGGAGGGGATGCTCAAGAGACCCAGTACTTC. Its protein product is CASSELAGGDAQETQYF. The V and J genes are TRBV18 and TRBJ2-5; 12 nucleotides line up with TRBD2. CDR1 and CDR2 from the germline V gene are KGHSH and LQKENI. Trimming at V came to 5 bases and at J to 2 bases, leaving 9 bases not matched to a gene. This CDR3 region has 17 residues.

V gene TRBV5-1 combines with J gene TRBJ1-6; D is unresolved. Trimming pared 0 bases from V and 0 bases from J, leaving 10 bases between. Germline V gene data show CDR1 as SGHRS and CDR2 as YFSETQ. This CDR3 spans 17 amino acids. The CDR3 sequence is CASSLAGGDSYNSPLHF. The CDR3 bases are TGCGCCAGCAGCTTGGCTGGAGGTGACTCCTATAATTCACCCCTCCACTTT.

The chain employs TRBV11-2 and TRBJ2-1; 11 nucleotides match TRBD2. Germline V gene data show CDR1 as SGHAT and CDR2 as FQNNGV. CDR3 length: 16 residues. J was trimmed by 4 bases and V by 3 bases; bases with no gene match: 5. For the CDR3, the DNA is TGTGCCAGCAGCTTGTGGGGACTAGCGGTTTACAATGAGCAGTTCTTC. It is translated as CASSLWGLAVYNEQFF.

The rearrangement uses TRBV28 and TRBJ1-1; TRBD1 might be the D (6 bases). The CDR3 has 17 amino acids. Trimming stripped 7 bases from V and 0 bases from J, with 21 bases between. CDR1 is MDHEN and CDR2 is SYDVKM in the germline V gene. The CDR3 sequence is CASNEFGGRRVNTEAFF. The CDR3 coding sequence is TGTGCCAGCAACGAATTCGGGGGGCGTAGGGTGAACACTGAAGCTTTCTTT.

The V and J genes are TRBV7-2 and TRBJ2-7; 10 nucleotides align to TRBD1. Unmatched junction bases numbered 6, after V lost 5 bases and J lost 2 bases. Germline CDR1 SGHTA, CDR2 FQGNSA. This CDR3 contains 15 residues. This chain's CDR3 is CASSPDRGETYEQYF. The CDR3 DNA reads TGTGCCAGCAGCCCGGACAGGGGGGAGACCTACGAGCAGTACTTC.

The gene calls are TRBV5-4 and TRBJ1-2, with 9 bases matching TRBD1. The CDR3 sequence is 13 residues long. V shed 4 bases and J 3 bases; nucleotides not matched to a gene: 1. Per the germline V gene, CDR1 is SGHNT and CDR2 is YYREEE (reference sequence). The CDR3 coding sequence is TGTGCCAGCAGCGGGGACAGGGACTATGGCTACACCTTC. Its protein product is CASSGDRDYGYTF.

The chain is built from TRBV19 and TRBJ2-2; 13 nucleotides match TRBD2. J lost 7 bases, V lost 4 bases, and 3 bases had no gene match. The V gene's germline CDR1 is LNHDA and CDR2 SQIVND (reference sequence). The CDR3 spans 15 residues. Here the CDR3 reads CASSRLAGGRGELFF. The CDR3 DNA reads as TGTGCCAGTAGTAGACTAGCGGGAGGTCGCGGGGAGCTGTTTTTT. Variable domain in full (rest from reference TRBV19 and TRBJ2-2): DGGITQSPKYLFRKEGQNVTLSCEQNLNHDAMYWYRQDPGQGLRLIYYSQIVNDFQKGDIAEGYSVSREKKESFPLTVTSAQKNPTAFYLCASSRLAGGRGELFFGEGSRLTVL.

In its sample, this clone was seen once. This rearrangement joins TRBV6-2 or TRBV6-3 to TRBJ1-5, with D unclear. The CDR3 consists of 14 residues. Germline V CDR1 and CDR2: MNHEY, SVGEGT. The germline V and J ends were trimmed by 2 bases and 4 bases, with 9 bases remaining between them. CDR3 coding DNA: TGTGCCAGCAGTTACGGGCAGAGAAATCAGCCCCAGCATTTT. Its translation is CASSYGQRNQPQHF.

The J gene is TRBJ2-5, the V gene TRBV14, with 7 bases identical to TRBD2. Germline CDR1 is SGHDN and CDR2 is FVKESK. The CDR3 totals 16 residues. With 2 bases clipped from V and 6 bases from J, the junction kept 12 bases outside the gene matches. CDR3 in amino acids: CASSQKRDLRGQTQYF. The CDR3 nucleotides are TGTGCCAGCAGCCAAAAGCGGGACCTGAGGGGCCAGACCCAGTACTTC.

This chain uses TRBV7-2 with TRBJ1-4, with D perhaps TRBD1 (6 bases). CDR3 size: 15 residues. CDR1 is SGHTA and CDR2 is FQGNSA in the germline V gene. V lost 0 bases and J lost 8, with 13 bases in between. The CDR3 DNA sequence: TGTGCCAGCAGCTTAGCGGCGGGGGCGGTCGAAAAACTGTTTTTT. Its protein is CASSLAAGAVEKLFF.

This clone was seen more than once but under ten times. This chain links TRBV6-5 with TRBJ1-2, with 8 nucleotides matching TRBD1. Germline CDR1 and CDR2: MNHEY and SVGAGI. This CDR3 has 14 residues. Trimming removed 6 bases from V and 8 bases from J; junction bases left unmatched: 11. CDR3 sequence reads: CASRKPDRVYGYTF. For the CDR3, the DNA is TGTGCCAGCAGAAAACCGGACAGGGTGTACGGCTACACCTTC.

The gene calls are TRBV12-3 or TRBV12-4 and TRBJ2-2; tentatively, D is TRBD2 (6 bases). Between the trimmed V and J ends, which lost 10 bases and 7 bases, there was a span of 13 bases. The CDR3 sequence is 12 residues long. CDR3 sequence (DNA): TGTGCCACCGGAGGGGCGGGCGGGGAGCTGTTTTTT. This gives the protein CATGGAGGELFF.

The chain couples TRBV6-2 or TRBV6-3 to TRBJ2-7; the match to TRBD2 covers 7 bases. The CDR3 is 14 residues long. The V gene end was trimmed by 4 bases and the J gene end by 2 bases; junction bases not matched to a gene: 5. Germline assignment: CDR1 MNHEY and CDR2 SVGEGT. The CDR3 DNA reads as TGTGCCAGCAGTTTTCGGGGGGATCCCTACGAGCAGTACTTC. Protein product: CASSFRGDPYEQYF.

The chain recombines TRBV9 with TRBJ2-1, with 9 bases identical to TRBD1. CDR3 length equals 15 residues. From germline, CDR1 is SGDLS and CDR2 YYNGEE. V lost 0 bases to trimming and J lost 7 bases; unmatched junction nucleotides: 5. CDR3 DNA: TGTGCCAGCAGCGTAGTGGGACAGGGTTGGAATGAGCAGTTCTTC. It encodes CASSVVGQGWNEQFF.

In its sample, this clone is medium-sized. This sequence joins TRBV4-2 and TRBJ2-7; the D gene is possibly TRBD1 (5 bases). Trimming cost V 0 bases and J 2 bases, with 8 bases left between them. The germline V gene has CDR1 LGHNA and CDR2 YNFKEQ. The CDR3 is 14 residues long. The CDR3 here is CASSQDRATYEQYF. CDR3 nucleotides: TGTGCCAGCAGCCAAGACAGGGCGACCTACGAGCAGTACTTC.

This rearrangement joins TRBV6-4 to TRBJ2-1; 7 nucleotides line up with TRBD2. Unmatched junction bases numbered 5, after V lost 5 bases and J lost 1 base. From germline, CDR1 is MRHNA and CDR2 SNTAGT. The CDR3 sequence is 15 residues long. In DNA form, the CDR3 reads TGTGCCAGCAGTAGGGACTACGAATCCTACAATGAGCAGTTCTTC. Translating it yields CASSRDYESYNEQFF.

CDR3 residues: CASSFSLVRDEQFF. CDR3 in DNA: TGTGCCAGCAGTTTTTCCCTAGTTCGCGATGAGCAGTTCTTC. This chain connects TRBV28 to TRBJ2-1; no firm D call. Germline V gene sequence: CDR1 MDHEN, CDR2 SYDVKM. The length of the CDR3 is 14 residues. Deletions cut 3 bases from V and 8 bases from J, with 14 bases between. Using reference TRBV28 and TRBJ2-1 for the parts outside the CDR3, the full variable domain is DVKVTQSSRYLVKRTGEKVFLECVQDMDHENMFWYRQDPGLGLRLIYFSYDVKMKEKGDIPEGYSVSREKKERFSLILESASTNQTSMYLCASSFSLVRDEQFFGPGTRLTVL.

The chain is built from TRBV5-1 and TRBJ2-2; D is uncertain. Germline CDR1 is SGHRS and CDR2 is YFSETQ. The V and J ends lost 0 bases and 4 bases respectively, with 10 bases between them. This CDR3 has 15 amino acids. The CDR3, as DNA: TGCGCCAGCAGCTTGGTCAGGTTGGGCACCGGGGAGCTGTTTTTT. This translates into CASSLVRLGTGELFF.

The chain recombines TRBV19 with TRBJ2-1, with TRBD2 identical over 8 bases. V was clipped by 1 base and J by 7 bases; unmatched bases: 3. Germline loops: CDR1 LNHDA, CDR2 SQIVND (reference sequence). There are 14 residues in the CDR3. The CDR3 DNA reads as TGTGCCAGTAGTATAGCGGGAGGGGAAAATGAGCAGTTCTTC. Protein product: CASSIAGGENEQFF.